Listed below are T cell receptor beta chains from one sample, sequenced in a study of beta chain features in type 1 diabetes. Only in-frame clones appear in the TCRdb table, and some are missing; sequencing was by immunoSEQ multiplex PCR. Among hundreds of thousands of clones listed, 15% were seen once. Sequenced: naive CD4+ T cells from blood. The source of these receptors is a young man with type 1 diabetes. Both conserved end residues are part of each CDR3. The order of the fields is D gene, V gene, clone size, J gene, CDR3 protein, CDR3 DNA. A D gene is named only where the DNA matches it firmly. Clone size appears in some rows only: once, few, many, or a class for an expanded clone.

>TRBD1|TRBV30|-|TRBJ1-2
CAWSRQGDYGYTF
TGTGCCTGGAGCCGACAGGGTGACTATGGCTACACCTTC
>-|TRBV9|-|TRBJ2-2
CASSVAGGTGELFF
TGTGCCAGCAGCGTAGCTGGAGGGACCGGGGAGCTGTTTTTT
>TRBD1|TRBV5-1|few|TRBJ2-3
CASTGGGTDTQYF
TGCGCCAGCACAGGGGGTGGTACAGATACGCAGTATTTT
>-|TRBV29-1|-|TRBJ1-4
CSVAGGATNEKLFF
TGCAGCGTTGCTGGAGGGGCAACTAATGAAAAACTGTTTTTT
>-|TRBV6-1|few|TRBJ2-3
CASSGQITDTQYF
TGTGCCAGCAGTGGACAGATCACAGATACGCAGTATTTT
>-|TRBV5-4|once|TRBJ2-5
CASSFFGDETQYF
TGTGCCAGCAGCTTTTTTGGAGACGAGACCCAGTACTTC
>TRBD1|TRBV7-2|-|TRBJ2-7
CASSTRGQFYEQYF
TGTGCCAGCAGCACAAGGGGACAGTTCTACGAGCAGTACTTC
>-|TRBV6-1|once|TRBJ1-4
CASSEVPQGGGNEKLFF
TGTGCCAGCAGTGAAGTTCCGCAGGGAGGAGGTAATGAAAAACTGTTTTTT
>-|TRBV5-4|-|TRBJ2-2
CASSLGQTTGELFF
TGTGCCAGCAGCTTGGGACAGACCACCGGGGAGCTGTTTTTT
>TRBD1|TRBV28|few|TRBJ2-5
CASSSPGQGVETQYF
TGTGCCAGCAGTTCACCCGGCCAGGGGGTAGAGACCCAGTACTTC
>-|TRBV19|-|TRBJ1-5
CASSIRRGGTQPQHF
TGTGCCAGTAGTATACGCAGGGGTGGGACTCAGCCCCAGCATTTT
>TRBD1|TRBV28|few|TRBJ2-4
CASSFIGQGVRKAKNIQYF
TGTGCCAGCAGTTTCATCGGACAGGGAGTGCGGAAAGCCAAAAACATTCAGTACTTC
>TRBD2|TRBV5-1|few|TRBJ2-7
CASSLKREGGSSYEQYF
TGCGCCAGCAGCTTGAAGCGGGAGGGGGGGTCCTCCTACGAGCAGTACTTC
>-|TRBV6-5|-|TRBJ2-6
CASSYSQGTGANVLTF
TGTGCCAGCAGTTACTCCCAGGGGACTGGGGCCAACGTCCTGACTTTC
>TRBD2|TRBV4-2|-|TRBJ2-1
CASSHARAGGGVSEQFF
TGTGCCAGCAGCCACGCAAGGGCGGGAGGGGGGGTGTCTGAGCAGTTCTTC
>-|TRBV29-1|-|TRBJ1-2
CSGATWGDKTYGYTF
TGCAGCGGAGCGACATGGGGAGACAAAACCTATGGCTACACCTTC
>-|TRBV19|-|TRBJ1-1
CASSIVGRNTEAFF
TGTGCCAGTAGTATAGTTGGTAGGAACACTGAAGCTTTCTTT
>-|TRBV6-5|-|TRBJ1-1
CASSKRNRADTEAFF
TGTGCCAGCAGTAAAAGAAACAGGGCGGACACTGAAGCTTTCTTT
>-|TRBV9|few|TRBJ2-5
CASSVGRGSGQETQYF
TGTGCCAGCAGCGTAGGGAGAGGGAGCGGACAAGAGACCCAGTACTTC
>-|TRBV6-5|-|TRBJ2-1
CASSYSAAGAYNEQFF
TGTGCCAGCAGTTATTCGGCAGCGGGCGCTTACAATGAGCAGTTCTTC
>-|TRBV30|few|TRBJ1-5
CAWRQGLYSNQPQHF
TGTGCCTGGAGGCAGGGCCTATATAGCAATCAGCCCCAGCATTTT
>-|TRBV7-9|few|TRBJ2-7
CAISPGLGEQYF
TGTGCCATTTCGCCGGGGTTGGGGGAGCAGTACTTC